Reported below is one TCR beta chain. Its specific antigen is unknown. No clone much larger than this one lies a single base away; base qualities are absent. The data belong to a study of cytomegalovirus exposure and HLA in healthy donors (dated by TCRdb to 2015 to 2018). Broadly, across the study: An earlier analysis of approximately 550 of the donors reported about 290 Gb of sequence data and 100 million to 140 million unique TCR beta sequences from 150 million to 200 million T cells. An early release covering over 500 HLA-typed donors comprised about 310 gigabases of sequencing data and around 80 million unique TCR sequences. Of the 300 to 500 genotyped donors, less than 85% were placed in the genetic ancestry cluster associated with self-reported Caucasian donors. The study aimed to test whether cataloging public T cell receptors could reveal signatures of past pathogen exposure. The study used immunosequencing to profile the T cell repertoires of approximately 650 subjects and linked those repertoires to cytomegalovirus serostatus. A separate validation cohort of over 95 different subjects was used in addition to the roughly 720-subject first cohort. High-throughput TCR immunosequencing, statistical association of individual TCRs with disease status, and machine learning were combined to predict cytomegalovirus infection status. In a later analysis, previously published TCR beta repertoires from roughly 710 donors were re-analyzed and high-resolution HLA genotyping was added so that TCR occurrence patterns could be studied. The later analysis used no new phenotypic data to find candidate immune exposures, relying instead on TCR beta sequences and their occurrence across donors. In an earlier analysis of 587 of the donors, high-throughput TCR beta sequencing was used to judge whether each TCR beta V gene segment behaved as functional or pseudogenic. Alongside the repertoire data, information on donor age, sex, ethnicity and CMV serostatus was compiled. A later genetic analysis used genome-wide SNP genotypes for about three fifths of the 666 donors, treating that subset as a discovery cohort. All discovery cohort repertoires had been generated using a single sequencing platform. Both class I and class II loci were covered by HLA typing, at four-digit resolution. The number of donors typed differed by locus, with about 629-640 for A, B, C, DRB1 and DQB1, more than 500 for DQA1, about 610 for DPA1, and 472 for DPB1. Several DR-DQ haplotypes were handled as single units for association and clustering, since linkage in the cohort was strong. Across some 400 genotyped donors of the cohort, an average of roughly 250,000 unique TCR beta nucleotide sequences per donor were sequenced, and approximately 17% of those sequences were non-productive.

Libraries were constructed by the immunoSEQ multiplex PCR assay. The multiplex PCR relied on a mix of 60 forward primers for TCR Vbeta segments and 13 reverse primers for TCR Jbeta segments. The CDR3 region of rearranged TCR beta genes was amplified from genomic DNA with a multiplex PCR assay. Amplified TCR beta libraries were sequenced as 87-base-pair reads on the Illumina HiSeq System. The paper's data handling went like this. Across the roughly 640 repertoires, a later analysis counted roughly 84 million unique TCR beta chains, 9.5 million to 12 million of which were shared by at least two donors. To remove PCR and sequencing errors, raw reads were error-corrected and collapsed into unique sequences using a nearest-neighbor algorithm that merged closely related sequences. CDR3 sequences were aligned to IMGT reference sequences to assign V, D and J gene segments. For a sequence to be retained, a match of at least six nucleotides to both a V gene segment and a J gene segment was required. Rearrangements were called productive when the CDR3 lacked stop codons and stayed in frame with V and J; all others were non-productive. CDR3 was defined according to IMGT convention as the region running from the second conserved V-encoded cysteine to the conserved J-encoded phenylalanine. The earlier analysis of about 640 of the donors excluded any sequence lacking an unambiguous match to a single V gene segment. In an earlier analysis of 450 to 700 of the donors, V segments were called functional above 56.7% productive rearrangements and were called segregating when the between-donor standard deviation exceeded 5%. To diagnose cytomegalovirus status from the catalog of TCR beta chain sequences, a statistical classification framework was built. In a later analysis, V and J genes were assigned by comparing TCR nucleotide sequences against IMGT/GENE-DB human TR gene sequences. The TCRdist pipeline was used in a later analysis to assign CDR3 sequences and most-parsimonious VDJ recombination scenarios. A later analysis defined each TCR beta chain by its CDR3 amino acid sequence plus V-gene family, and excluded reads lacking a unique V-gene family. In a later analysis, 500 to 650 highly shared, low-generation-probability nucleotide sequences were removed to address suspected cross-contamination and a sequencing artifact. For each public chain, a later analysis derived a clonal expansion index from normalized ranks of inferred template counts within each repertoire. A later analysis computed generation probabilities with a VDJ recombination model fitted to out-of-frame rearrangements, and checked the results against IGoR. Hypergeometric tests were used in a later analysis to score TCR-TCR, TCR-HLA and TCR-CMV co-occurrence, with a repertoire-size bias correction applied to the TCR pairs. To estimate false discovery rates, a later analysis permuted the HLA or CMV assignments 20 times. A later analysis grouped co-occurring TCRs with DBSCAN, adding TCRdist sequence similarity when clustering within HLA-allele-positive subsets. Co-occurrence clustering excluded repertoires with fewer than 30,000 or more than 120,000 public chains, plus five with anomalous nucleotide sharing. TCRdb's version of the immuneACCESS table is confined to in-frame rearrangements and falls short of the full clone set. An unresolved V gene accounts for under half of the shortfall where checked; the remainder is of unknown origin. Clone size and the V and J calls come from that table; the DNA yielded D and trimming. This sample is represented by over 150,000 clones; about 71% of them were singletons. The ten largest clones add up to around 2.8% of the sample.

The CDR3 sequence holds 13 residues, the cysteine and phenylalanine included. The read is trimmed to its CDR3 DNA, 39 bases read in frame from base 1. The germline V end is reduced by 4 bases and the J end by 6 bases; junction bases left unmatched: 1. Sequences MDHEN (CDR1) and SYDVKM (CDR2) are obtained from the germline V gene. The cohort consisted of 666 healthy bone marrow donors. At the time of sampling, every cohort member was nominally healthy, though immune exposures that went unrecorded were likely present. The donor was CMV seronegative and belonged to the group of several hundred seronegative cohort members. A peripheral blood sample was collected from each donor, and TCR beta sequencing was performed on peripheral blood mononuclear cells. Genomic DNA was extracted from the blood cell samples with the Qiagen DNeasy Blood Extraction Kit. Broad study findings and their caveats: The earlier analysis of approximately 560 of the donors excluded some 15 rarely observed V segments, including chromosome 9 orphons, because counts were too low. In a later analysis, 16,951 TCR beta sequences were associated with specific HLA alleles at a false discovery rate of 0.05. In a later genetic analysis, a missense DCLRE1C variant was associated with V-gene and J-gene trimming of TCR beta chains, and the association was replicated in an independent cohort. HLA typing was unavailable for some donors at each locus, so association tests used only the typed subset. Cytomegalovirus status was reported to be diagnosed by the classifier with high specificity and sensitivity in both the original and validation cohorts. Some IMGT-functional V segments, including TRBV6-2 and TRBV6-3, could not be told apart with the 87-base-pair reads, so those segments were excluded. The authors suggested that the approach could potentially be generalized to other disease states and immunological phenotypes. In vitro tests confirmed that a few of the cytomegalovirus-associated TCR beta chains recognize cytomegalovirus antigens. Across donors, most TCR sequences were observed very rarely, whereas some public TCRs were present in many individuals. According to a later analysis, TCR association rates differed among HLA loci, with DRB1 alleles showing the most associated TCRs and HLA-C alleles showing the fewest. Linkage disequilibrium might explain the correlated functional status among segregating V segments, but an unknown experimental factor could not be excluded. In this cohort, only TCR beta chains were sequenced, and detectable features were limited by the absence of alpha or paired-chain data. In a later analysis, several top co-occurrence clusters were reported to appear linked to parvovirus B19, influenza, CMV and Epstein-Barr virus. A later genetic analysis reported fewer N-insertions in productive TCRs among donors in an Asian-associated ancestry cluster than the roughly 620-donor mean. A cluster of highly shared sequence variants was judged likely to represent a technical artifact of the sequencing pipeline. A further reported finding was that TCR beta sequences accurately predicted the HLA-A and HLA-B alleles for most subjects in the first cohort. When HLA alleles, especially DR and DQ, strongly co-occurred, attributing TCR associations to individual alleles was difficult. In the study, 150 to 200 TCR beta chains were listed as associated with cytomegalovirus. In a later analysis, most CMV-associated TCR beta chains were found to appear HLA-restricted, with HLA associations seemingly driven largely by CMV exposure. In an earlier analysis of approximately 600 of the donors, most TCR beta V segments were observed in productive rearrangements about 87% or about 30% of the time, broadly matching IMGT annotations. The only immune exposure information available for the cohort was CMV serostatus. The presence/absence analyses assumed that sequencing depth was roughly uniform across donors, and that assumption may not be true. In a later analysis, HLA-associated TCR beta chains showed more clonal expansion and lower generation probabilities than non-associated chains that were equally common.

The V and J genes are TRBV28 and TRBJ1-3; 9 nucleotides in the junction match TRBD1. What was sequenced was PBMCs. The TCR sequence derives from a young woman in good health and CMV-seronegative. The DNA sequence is TGTGCCAGCAGTTGGACAGGGGAAAACACCATATATTTT. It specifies CASSWTGENTIYF.